The entry that follows covers one T cell receptor beta chain sequence. Looked up from germline, CDR1 is LNHDA and CDR2 is SQIVND (reference sequence). This CDR3 is 13 amino acids long. V lost 3 bases, J lost 4 bases, and 9 bases lay in between. This entry comes from a study of cytomegalovirus exposure and HLA in healthy donors. Primers included in the PCR were 60 Vbeta and 13 Jbeta primers. Generated by immunoSEQ multiplex PCR, the TCRdb table keeps only in-frame clones and is missing some. Among some 150,000 clones listed, around 79% were seen once. The sequenced material came from PBMCs. This receptor was obtained from a woman in her thirties or forties in good health and CMV-seropositive. The chain is built from TRBV19 and TRBJ2-5; no clear D. The CDR3 DNA reads TGTGCCAGTAGTATGTTACTGAGAGAGACCCAGTACTTC. It codes for CASSMLLRETQYF.